The clone carrying this T cell receptor beta chain is a singleton in its sample. From germline, CDR1 is LNHDA and CDR2 SQIVND (reference sequence). The CDR3 spans 17 residues. After removal of 4 bases from V and 0 bases from J, the junction contained 8 bases not matched to a gene. The sample belongs to a study of blood T cell repertoires in COVID-19. Assay used: immunoSEQ multiplex PCR; TCRdb lists only in-frame clones, some missing. The sample lists 330,000 or so clones; around 90% were seen once. This TCR derives from a man aged 30 to 45 who had recovered from COVID-19. The specimen sequenced was PBMCs or T cells enriched from blood (not recorded which). The V call is TRBV19, the J call TRBJ2-2; 7 positions agree with TRBD1. As DNA, the CDR3 is TGTGCCAGTAGTACGCCTATGGACAGGCCGAACACCGGGGAGCTGTTTTTT. Translated, it gives CASSTPMDRPNTGELFF.